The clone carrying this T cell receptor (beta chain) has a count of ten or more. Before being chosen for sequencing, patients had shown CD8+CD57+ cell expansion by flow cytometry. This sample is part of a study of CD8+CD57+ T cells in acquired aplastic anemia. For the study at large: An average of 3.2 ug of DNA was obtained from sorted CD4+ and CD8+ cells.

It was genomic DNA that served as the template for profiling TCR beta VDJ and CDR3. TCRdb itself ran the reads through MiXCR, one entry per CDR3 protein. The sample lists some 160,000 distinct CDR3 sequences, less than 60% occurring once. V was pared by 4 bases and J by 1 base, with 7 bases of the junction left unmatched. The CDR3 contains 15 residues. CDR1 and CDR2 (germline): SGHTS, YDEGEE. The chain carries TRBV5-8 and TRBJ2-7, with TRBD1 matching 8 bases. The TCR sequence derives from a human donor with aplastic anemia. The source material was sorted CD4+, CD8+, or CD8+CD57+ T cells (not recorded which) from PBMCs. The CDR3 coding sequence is TGTGCCAGCAGCCCGAACGGACAGGGATCCTACGAGCAGTACTTC. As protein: CASSPNGQGSYEQYF.